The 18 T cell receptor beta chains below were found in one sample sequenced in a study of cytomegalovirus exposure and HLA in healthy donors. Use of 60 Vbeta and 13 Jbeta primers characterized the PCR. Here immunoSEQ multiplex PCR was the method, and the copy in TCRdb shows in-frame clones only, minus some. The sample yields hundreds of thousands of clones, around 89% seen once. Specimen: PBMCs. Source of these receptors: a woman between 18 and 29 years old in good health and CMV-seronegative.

The CDR3 DNA reads as TGTGCCAGCAGCCCCCTTAAGGGGCGGGGTGAGAATGAGCAGTTCTTC. Translated: CASSPLKGRGENEQFF. The chain combines TRBV5-4 with TRBJ2-1; D may be TRBD2 (6 bases). V was clipped by 4 bases and J by 7 bases, with 21 bases between them. The CDR3 extends over 16 amino acids. The germline CDR1 and CDR2 sequences are SGHNT and YYREEE (reference sequence). Filled out from reference TRBV5-4 and TRBJ2-1, the complete variable domain reads ETGVTQSPTHLIKTRGQQVTLRCSSQSGHNTVSWYQQALGQGPQFIFQYYREEENGRGNFPPRFSGLQFPNYSSELNVNALELDDSALYLCASSPLKGRGENEQFFGPGTRLTVL.

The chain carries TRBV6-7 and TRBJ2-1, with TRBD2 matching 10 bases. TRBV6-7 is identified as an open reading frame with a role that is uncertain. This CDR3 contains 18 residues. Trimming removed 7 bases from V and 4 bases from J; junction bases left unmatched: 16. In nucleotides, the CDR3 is TGTGCCAGCAATCCACCCCATCCTAGCGGGGGAGCTTACAATGAGCAGTTCTTC. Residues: CASNPPHPSGGAYNEQFF.

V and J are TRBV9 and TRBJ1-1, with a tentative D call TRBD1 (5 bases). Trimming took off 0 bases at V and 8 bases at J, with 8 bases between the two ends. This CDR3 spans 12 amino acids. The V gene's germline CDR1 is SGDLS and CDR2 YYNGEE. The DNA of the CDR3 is TGTGCCAGCAGCGTAGGGGCAGGGGAAGCTTTCTTT. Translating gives CASSVGAGEAFF.

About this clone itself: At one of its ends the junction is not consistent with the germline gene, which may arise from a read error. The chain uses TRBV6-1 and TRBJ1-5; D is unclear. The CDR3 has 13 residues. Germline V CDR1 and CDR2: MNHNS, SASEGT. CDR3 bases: TGTGCCAGTAGTGAAGCGAGGCAACAGCCCCAGCATTTT. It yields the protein CASSEARQQPQHF.

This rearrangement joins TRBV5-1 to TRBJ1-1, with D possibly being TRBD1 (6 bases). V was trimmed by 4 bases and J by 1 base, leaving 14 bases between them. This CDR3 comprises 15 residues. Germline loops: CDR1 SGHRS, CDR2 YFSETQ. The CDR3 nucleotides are TGCGCCAGCAGCCCCGGACAGACAGCGAACACTGAAGCTTTCTTT. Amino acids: CASSPGQTANTEAFF.

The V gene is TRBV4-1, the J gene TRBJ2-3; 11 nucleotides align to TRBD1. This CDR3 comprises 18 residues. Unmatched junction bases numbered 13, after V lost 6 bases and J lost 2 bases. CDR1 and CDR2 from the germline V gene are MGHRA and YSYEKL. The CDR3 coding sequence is TGCGCCAGCAGTATCACACTGGACAGGGGGCTGAACACAGATACGCAGTATTTT. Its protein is CASSITLDRGLNTDTQYF.

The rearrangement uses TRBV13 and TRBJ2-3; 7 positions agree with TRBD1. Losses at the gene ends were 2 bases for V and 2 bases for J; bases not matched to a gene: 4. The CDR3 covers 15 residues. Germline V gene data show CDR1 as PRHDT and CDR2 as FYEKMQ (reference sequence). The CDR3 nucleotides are TGTGCCAGCAGCTTAACTGACAGGGACACAGATACGCAGTATTTT. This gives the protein CASSLTDRDTDTQYF. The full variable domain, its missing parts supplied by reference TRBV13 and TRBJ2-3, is AAGVIQSPRHLIKEKRETATLKCYPIPRHDTVYWYQQGPGQDPQFLISFYEKMQSDKGSIPDRFSAQQFSDYHSELNMSSLELGDSALYFCASSLTDRDTDTQYFGPGTRLTVL.

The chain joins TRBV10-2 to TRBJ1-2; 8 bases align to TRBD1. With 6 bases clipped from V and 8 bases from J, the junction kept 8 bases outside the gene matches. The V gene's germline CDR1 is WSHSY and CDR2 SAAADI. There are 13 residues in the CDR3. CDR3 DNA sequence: TGCGCCAGCAGAACGGACAGGGTCGGGGGCTACACCTTC. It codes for CASRTDRVGGYTF.

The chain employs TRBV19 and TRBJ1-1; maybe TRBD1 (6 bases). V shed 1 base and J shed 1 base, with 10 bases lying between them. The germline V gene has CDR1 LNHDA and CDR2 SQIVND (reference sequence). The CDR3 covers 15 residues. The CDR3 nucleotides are TGTGCCAGTAGTATAGCCCCACAGGGGAACACTGAAGCTTTCTTT. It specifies CASSIAPQGNTEAFF.

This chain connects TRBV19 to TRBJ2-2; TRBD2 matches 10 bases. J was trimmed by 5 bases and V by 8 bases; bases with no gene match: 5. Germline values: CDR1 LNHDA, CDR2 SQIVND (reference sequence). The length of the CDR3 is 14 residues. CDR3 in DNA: TGTGCCAGTCAACCGGGACTAGCGACCGGGGAGCTGTTTTTT. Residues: CASQPGLATGELFF.

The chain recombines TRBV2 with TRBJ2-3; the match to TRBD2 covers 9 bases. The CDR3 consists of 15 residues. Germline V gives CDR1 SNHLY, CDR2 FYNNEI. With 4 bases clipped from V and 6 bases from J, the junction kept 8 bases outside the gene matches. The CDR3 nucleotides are TGTGCCAGCAGTGTCGTAGCGGGAGTGGCGGATACGCAGTATTTT. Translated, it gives CASSVVAGVADTQYF.

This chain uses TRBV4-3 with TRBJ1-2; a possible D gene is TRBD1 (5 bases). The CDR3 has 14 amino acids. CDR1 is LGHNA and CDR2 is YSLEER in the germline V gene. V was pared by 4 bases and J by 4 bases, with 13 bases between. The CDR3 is CASSPNRLPYGYTF. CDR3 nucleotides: TGCGCCAGCAGCCCAAACAGGCTTCCCTATGGCTACACCTTC.

CDR3 residues: CASSSRRDRGRISEKLFF. DNA for the CDR3: TGTGCCAGCAGTTCACGCCGGGACAGGGGGCGAATCAGTGAAAAACTGTTTTTT. The J gene is TRBJ1-4, the V gene TRBV27; TRBD1 aligns across 12 bases. The J segment lost 7 bases and the V segment lost 4 bases, leaving 13 bases of the junction unmatched. CDR1 is MNHEY and CDR2 is SMNVEV in the germline V gene (reference sequence). This CDR3 contains 18 residues.

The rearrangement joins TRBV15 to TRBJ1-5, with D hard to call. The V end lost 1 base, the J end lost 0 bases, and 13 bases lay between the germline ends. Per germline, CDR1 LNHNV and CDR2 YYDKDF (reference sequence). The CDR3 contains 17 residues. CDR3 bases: TGTGCCACCAGCAGAGTCCGGAGCCATTATAGCAATCAGCCCCAGCATTTT. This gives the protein CATSRVRSHYSNQPQHF. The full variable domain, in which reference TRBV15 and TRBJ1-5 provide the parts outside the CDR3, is DAMVIQNPRYQVTQFGKPVTLSCSQTLNHNVMYWYQQKSSQAPKLLFHYYDKDFNNEADTPDNFQSRRPNTSFCFLDIRSPGLGDTAMYLCATSRVRSHYSNQPQHFGDGTRLSIL.

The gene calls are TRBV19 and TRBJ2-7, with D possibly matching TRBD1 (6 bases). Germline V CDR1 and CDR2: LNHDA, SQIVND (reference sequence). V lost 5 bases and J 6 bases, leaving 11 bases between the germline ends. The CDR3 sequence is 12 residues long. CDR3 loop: CASSLQGSEQYF. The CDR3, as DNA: TGTGCCAGTAGTTTACAGGGAAGCGAGCAGTACTTC.

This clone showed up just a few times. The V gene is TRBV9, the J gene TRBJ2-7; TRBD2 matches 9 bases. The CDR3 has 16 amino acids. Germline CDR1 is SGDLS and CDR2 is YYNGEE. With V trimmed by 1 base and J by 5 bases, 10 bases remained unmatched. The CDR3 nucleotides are TGTGCCAGCAGCGTACTTTTCCTAGCGGGGTTACACGAGCAGTACTTC. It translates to CASSVLFLAGLHEQYF.

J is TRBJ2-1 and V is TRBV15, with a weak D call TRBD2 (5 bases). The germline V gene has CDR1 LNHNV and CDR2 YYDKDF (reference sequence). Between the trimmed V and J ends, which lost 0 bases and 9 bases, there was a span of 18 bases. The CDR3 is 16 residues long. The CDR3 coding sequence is TGTGCCACCAGCAGAGATCCAGGAGGTTTGGGCTTTGAGCAGTTCTTC. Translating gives CATSRDPGGLGFEQFF.

The CDR3 DNA is TGTGCCAGCAGCTTACAGTCGGGGTTCACCTACGAGCAGTACTTC. It codes for CASSLQSGFTYEQYF. The chain links TRBV7-2 to TRBJ2-7; possibly TRBD2 for D (5 bases). There are 15 residues in the CDR3. Trimming took 2 bases from V and 2 from J, leaving 13 bases between them. Germline V lookup: CDR1 SGHTA, CDR2 FQGNSA.